This T cell receptor (beta chain) is from a study of CD8 T cells in Susac syndrome. Random hexamers served to reverse transcribe roughly 0.5 to 1 ug RNA. Multiplex immunoSEQ PCR targeted 54 Vbeta and 13 Jbeta TCR beta segments. Via MiXCR, TCRdb re-called the immunoSEQ multiplex PCR reads, giving one row per CDR3 protein. The profile shows some 150,000 distinct CDR3 sequences, approximately 94% of them singletons. Looked up from germline, CDR1 is MNHEY and CDR2 is SVGAGI. V lost 7 bases to trimming and J lost 5 bases; unmatched junction nucleotides: 11. This CDR3 has 14 amino acids. Sequencing of TCR beta was performed on blood CD8+ T cells and on blood CD4+ T cells.

Sequenced input: CD4+ T cells from PBMCs. The source of this sequence is a human donor in good health. The gene calls are TRBV6-5 and TRBJ2-7; 7 nucleotides align to TRBD2. CDR3 sequence: CASNPAGDHHEQYF. The CDR3, as DNA: TGTGCCAGCAACCCGGCGGGAGACCACCACGAGCAGTACTTC.